This is a list of T cell receptor beta chains from one sample in a study of T cells in tuberculosis. TCRdb keeps only in-frame clones here, not all; method: immunoSEQ multiplex PCR. This sample has roughly 34,000 clones, with around 96% found just once. Sequenced input: PBMCs. The receptors stem from a donor aged 10-35 years with latent tuberculosis or without tuberculosis infection. Both conserved end residues are part of each CDR3. D genes are given only for firm matches. Not all rows give a size; the values are once, few, many and, for expanded clones, a class.

TRBJ1-1	TRBD1	TRBV19	.	CASSAPTGGVNTEAFF	TGTGCCAGTAGTGCCCCTACAGGGGGGGTGAACACTGAAGCTTTCTTT
TRBJ2-3	TRBD2	TRBV14	.	CASSPSGRINTQYF	TGTGCCAGCAGCCCGAGCGGGAGGATTAATACGCAGTATTTT
TRBJ1-3	.	TRBV28	.	CASSPAGEGLGGNTIYF	TGTGCCAGCAGTCCCGCCGGTGAGGGCCTCGGGGGAAACACCATATATTTT
TRBJ2-5	TRBD1	TRBV28	.	CASSFRPGQGTAGTQYF	TGTGCCAGCAGTTTTAGGCCGGGACAGGGTACCGCTGGGACCCAGTACTTC
TRBJ1-2	TRBD1	TRBV5-1	.	CASSSETGTRGYTF	TGCGCCAGCAGCTCAGAGACAGGGACGAGGGGCTACACCTTC
TRBJ1-4	TRBD1	TRBV25-1	.	CASSEGRTGGPNEKLFF	TGTGCCAGCAGTGAGGGGAGGACAGGGGGCCCTAATGAAAAACTGTTTTTT
TRBJ1-1	.	TRBV6-6	.	CASSYAGRMNTEAFF	TGTGCCAGCAGTTACGCAGGGCGAATGAACACTGAAGCTTTCTTT
TRBJ2-7	TRBD1	TRBV30	.	CAWKGQSTYEQYF	TGTGCCTGGAAGGGACAGAGTACCTACGAGCAGTACTTC
TRBJ1-5	TRBD1	TRBV4-2	.	CASSSGQGGGNQPQHF	TGTGCCAGCAGCTCCGGACAGGGGGGAGGCAATCAGCCCCAGCATTTT
TRBJ1-1	.	TRBV5-1	.	CASSLAQGSLTEAFF	TGCGCCAGCAGCTTGGCTCAGGGGTCCTTAACTGAAGCTTTCTTT
TRBJ1-3	.	TRBV19	.	CASSENSGNTIYF	TGTGCCAGTAGTGAGAACTCTGGAAACACCATATATTTT
TRBJ2-1	.	TRBV27	once	CASSSPSRSSYNEQFF	TGTGCCAGCAGTTCCCCCTCCCGCAGTTCCTACAATGAGCAGTTCTTC
TRBJ2-1	.	TRBV5-5	.	CASSLTPGALSYNEQFF	TGTGCCAGCAGCTTGACGCCAGGGGCCCTTTCCTACAATGAGCAGTTCTTC
TRBJ1-1	TRBD1	TRBV28	once	CASSTYPWTGGEMNTEAFF	TGTGCCAGCAGTACCTACCCCTGGACAGGGGGCGAGATGAACACTGAAGCTTTCTTT
TRBJ1-1	.	TRBV2	once	CASSELQGNTEAFF	TGTGCCAGCAGTGAACTTCAGGGGAACACTGAAGCTTTCTTT
TRBJ2-7	TRBD2	TRBV6-5	.	CASSLAGASSYEQYF	TGTGCCAGCAGTTTAGCGGGAGCCAGCTCCTACGAGCAGTACTTC
TRBJ2-5	.	TRBV5-1	.	CASSFQSQETQYF	TGCGCCAGCAGCTTCCAGTCCCAAGAGACCCAGTACTTC
TRBJ2-7	TRBD1	TRBV6-5	.	CASSWGQGFSHEQYF	TGTGCCAGCAGTTGGGGACAGGGATTTAGCCACGAGCAGTACTTC
TRBJ2-1	TRBD1	TRBV6-5	.	CASSYTGQGNEQFF	TGTGCCAGCAGTTACACCGGACAGGGGAATGAGCAGTTCTTC
TRBJ1-1	TRBD1	TRBV7-2	.	CASSFAGGPEAFF	TGTGCCAGCAGCTTTGCAGGGGGTCCTGAAGCTTTCTTT
TRBJ2-1	TRBD2	TRBV5-1	once	CASSLESSGGPRQNEQFF	TGCGCCAGCAGCTTGGAGTCTAGCGGGGGTCCACGACAGAATGAGCAGTTCTTC
TRBJ2-7	TRBD2	TRBV11-2	once	CASSFTAGGTAPYEQYF	TGTGCCAGCAGCTTTACGGCCGGGGGGACCGCTCCCTACGAGCAGTACTTC
TRBJ2-1	.	TRBV29-1	.	CSVQRDIGAGGEQFF	TGCAGCGTACAACGGGACATCGGGGCAGGTGGTGAGCAGTTCTTC
TRBJ1-2	TRBD1	TRBV6-5	.	CASSYSDRGHYGYTF	TGTGCCAGCAGTTACTCGGACAGGGGGCACTATGGCTACACCTTC
TRBJ2-5	.	TRBV2	.	CASSELVTRETQYF	TGTGCCAGCAGTGAACTTGTGACTAGGGAGACCCAGTACTTC
TRBJ2-6	.	TRBV9	.	CASSAGISSGANVLTF	TGTGCCAGCAGCGCCGGGATTAGCTCTGGGGCCAACGTCCTGACTTTC
TRBJ1-2	.	TRBV19	.	CASTSTAYGYTF	TGTGCCAGTACCTCAACAGCCTATGGCTACACCTTC
TRBJ2-4	.	TRBV6-1	.	CASSEPGQANIQYF	TGTGCCAGCAGTGAACCAGGGCAGGCCAACATTCAGTACTTC